This TCR beta chain comes out of a study of blood T cell repertoires in COVID-19. Study-level information: Acute and convalescent COVID-19 samples came from the United States, Italy and Spain. PBMCs, B-cell-depleted T cells, or T cells provided the cDNA or gDNA that made up the material.

The length of the CDR3 is 14 residues. Germline V lookup: CDR1 SEHNR, CDR2 FQNEAQ (reference sequence). V was clipped by 1 base and J by 9 bases, with 15 bases between them. In the study's own analysis: Counts of nucleated cells, estimated from reference gene primer amplification, were obtained. Some clones are missing from TCRdb's copy, which holds only in-frame ones; the method was immunoSEQ multiplex PCR. V, J and clone size are those of that table, while D and trimming were read from the DNA. The sample yields about 230,000 clones, approximately 85% seen once. This receptor was identified in a man aged 35 to 55 with acute or convalescent COVID-19. The genes are TRBV7-9 and TRBJ2-5, with D tentatively TRBD2 (6 bases). Sequenced input: peripheral blood. CDR3 in amino acids: CASSLVGTGEAQYF. The CDR3 DNA follows: TGTGCCAGCAGCTTAGTAGGGACCGGGGAGGCCCAGTACTTC.